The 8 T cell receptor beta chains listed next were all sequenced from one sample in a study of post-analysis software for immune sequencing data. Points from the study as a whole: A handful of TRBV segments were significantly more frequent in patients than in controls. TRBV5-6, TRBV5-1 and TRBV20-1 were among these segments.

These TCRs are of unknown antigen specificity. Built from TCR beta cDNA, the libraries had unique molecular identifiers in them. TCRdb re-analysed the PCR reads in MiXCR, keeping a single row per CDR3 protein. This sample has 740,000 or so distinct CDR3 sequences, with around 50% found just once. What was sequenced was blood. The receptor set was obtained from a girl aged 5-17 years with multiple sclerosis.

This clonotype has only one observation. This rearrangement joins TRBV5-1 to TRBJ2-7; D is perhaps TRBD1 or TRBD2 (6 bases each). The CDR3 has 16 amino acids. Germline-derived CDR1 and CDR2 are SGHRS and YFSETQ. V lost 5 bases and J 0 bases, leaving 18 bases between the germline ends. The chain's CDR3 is CASSPGRGGRSYEQYF. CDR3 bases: TGCGCCAGCAGTCCCGGGAGAGGGGGTCGCTCCTACGAGCAGTACTTC.

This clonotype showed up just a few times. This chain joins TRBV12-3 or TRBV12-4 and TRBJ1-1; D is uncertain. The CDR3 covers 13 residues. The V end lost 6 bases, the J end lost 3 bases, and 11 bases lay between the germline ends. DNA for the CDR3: TGTGCCAGCAGCCCCACGAGATACACTGAAGCTTTCTTT. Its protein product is CASSPTRYTEAFF.

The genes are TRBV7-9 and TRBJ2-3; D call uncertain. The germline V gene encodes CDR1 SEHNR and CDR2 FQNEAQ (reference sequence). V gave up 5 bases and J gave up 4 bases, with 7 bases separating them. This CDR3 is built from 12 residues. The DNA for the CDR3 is TGTGCCAGCAGCCCGAACGCAGATACGCAGTATTTT. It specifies CASSPNADTQYF.

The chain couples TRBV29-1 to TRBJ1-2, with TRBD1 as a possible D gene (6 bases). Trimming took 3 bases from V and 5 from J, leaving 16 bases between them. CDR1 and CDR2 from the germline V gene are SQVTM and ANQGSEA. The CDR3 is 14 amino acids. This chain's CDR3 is CSVDPAGVGYGYTF. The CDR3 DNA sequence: TGCAGCGTTGACCCCGCAGGGGTGGGGTATGGCTACACCTTC.

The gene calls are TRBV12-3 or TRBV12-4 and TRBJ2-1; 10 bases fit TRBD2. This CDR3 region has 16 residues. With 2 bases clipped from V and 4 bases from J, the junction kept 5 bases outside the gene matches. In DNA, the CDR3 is TGTGCCAGCAGTTTACTAGCGGGGGAGTTTTACAATGAGCAGTTCTTC. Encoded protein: CASSLLAGEFYNEQFF.

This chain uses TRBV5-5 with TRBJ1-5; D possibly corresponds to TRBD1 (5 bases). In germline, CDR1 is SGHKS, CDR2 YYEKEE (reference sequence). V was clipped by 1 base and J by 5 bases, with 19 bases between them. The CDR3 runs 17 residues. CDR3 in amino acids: CASSLSGDPGRDQPQHF. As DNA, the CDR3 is TGTGCCAGCAGCTTGAGCGGGGACCCGGGGAGAGATCAGCCCCAGCATTTT.

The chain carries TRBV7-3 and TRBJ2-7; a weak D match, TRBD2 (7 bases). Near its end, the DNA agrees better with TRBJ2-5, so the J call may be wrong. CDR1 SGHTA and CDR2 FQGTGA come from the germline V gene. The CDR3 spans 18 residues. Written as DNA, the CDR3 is TGTGCCAGCAGCTTACTCTCGGGGGGCTTCCTGGGGCAAGAGACCCAGTACTTC. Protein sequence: CASSLLSGGFLGQETQYF.

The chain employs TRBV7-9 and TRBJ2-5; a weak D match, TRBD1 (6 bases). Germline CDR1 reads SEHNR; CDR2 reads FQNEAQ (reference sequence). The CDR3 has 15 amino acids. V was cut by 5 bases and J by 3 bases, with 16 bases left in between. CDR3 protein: CASSPGALGKETQYF. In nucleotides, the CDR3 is TGTGCCAGCAGCCCAGGGGCCTTGGGGAAAGAGACCCAGTACTTC. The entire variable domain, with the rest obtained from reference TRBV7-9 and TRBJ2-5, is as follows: DTGVSQNPRHKITKRGQNVTFRCDPISEHNRLYWYRQTLGQGPEFLTYFQNEAQLEKSRLLSDRFSAERPKGSFSTLEIQRTEQGDSAMYLCASSPGALGKETQYFGPGTRLLVL.